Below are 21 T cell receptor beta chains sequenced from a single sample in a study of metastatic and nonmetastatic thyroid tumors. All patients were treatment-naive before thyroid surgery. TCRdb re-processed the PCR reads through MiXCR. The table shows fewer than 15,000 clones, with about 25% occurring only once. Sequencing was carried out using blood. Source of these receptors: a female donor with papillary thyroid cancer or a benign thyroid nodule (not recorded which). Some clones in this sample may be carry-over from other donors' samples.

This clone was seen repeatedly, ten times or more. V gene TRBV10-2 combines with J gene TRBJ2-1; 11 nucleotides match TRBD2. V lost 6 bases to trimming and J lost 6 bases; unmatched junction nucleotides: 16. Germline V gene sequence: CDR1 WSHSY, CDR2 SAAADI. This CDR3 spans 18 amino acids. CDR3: CASRTISGRASSGNEQFF. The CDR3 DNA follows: TGCGCCAGCAGGACCATTAGCGGGAGGGCCTCGAGCGGCAATGAGCAGTTCTTC.

CDR3 sequence: CSALMGTSWGSEQFF. DNA of the CDR3: TGCAGTGCTTTGATGGGGACTAGCTGGGGGTCTGAGCAGTTCTTC. This rearrangement joins TRBV20-1 to TRBJ2-1; 9 nucleotides agree with TRBD2. The CDR3 sequence is 15 residues long. Germline CDR1 reads DFQATT; CDR2 reads SNEGSKA (reference sequence). The V segment lost 5 bases and the J segment 9 bases; nucleotides outside the gene matches: 14.

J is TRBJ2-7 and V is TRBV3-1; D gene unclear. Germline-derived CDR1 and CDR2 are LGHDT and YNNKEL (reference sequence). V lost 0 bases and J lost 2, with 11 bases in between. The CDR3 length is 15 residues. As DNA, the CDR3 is TGTGCCAGCAGCCAAGATCACGCTGCTGCCTACGAGCAGTACTTC. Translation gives CASSQDHAAAYEQYF.

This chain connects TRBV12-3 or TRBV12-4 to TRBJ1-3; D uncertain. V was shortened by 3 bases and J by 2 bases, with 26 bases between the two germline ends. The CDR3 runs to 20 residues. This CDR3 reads CASSFWAGVDDIRTGNTIYF. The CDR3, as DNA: TGTGCCAGCAGTTTCTGGGCAGGCGTAGACGATATCAGAACTGGAAACACCATATATTTT.

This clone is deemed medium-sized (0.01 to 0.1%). The CDR3 coding sequence is TGTGCCAGCAGTGAAAGGCTGCAGCCCCAGCATTTT. Protein: CASSERLQPQHF. The chain carries TRBV2 and TRBJ1-5; D is unclear. Germline V gene sequence: CDR1 SNHLY, CDR2 FYNNEI. Trimming removed 2 bases at V and 7 bases at J, with 6 bases between. The CDR3 extends over 12 amino acids.

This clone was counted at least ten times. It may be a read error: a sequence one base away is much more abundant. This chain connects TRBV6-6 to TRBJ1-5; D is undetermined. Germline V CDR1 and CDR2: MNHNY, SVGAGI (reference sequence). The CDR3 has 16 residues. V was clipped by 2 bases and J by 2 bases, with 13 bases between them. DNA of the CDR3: TGTGCCAGCAGTTACCTCCCCCGCTTGGGCAATCAGCCCCAGCATTTT. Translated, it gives CASSYLPRLGNQPQHF.

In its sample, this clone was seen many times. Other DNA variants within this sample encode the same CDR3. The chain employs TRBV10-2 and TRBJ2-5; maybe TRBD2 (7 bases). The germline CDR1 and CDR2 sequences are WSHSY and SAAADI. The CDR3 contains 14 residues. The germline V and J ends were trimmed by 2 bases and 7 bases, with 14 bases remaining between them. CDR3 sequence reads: CASSEEGGRRTQYF. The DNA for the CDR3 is TGCGCCAGCAGTGAGGAGGGGGGGCGCCGGACCCAGTACTTC.

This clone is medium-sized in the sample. For the CDR3, the DNA is TGTGCCAGCAGGTCAGGGCCGCATCAGCCCCAGCATTTT. Its translation: CASRSGPHQPQHF. The chain carries TRBV27 and TRBJ1-5; perhaps TRBD1 as D (5 bases). The CDR3 covers 13 residues. Trimming cost V 6 bases and J 5 bases, with 11 bases left between them. Germline-derived CDR1 and CDR2 are MNHEY and SMNVEV (reference sequence).

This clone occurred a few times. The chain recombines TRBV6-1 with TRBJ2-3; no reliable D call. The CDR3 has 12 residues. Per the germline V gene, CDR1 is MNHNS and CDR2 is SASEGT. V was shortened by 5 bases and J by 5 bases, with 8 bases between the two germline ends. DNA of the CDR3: TGTGCCAGCAGTCGAGACATAGATACGCAGTATTTT. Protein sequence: CASSRDIDTQYF.

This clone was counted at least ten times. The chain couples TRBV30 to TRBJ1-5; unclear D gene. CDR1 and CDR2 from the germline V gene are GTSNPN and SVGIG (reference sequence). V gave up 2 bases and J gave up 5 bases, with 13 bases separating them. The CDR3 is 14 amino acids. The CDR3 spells CAWSHRGGYQPQHF. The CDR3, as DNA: TGTGCCTGGAGTCACCGCGGAGGGTATCAGCCCCAGCATTTT.

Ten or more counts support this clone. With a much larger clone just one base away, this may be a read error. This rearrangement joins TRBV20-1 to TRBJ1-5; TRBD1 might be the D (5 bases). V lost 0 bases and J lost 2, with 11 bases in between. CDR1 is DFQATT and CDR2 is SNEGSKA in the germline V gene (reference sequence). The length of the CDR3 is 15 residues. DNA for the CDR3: TGCAGTGCTAGAGACGAGGTAGGGGGCAATCAGCCCCAGCATTTT. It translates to CSARDEVGGNQPQHF.

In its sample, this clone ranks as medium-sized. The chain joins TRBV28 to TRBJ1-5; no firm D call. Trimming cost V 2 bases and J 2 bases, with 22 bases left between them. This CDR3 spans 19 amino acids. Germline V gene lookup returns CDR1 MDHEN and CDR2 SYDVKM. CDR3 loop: CASSLNRVSLYDGNQPQHF. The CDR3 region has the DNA TGTGCCAGCAGTTTAAACCGGGTCAGCCTATACGACGGCAATCAGCCCCAGCATTTT.

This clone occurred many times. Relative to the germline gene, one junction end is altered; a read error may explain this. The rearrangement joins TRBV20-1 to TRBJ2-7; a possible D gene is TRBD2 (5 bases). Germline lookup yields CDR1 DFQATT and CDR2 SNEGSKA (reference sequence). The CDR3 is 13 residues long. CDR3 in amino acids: CSGRLPSSYEQYF. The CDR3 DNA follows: TGTTCTGGAAGACTACCCAGCTCCTACGAGCAGTACTTC.

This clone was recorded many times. CDR3 protein: CASSPSRGAETQYF. In nucleotides, the CDR3 is TGTGCCAGCTCCCCCTCCAGGGGCGCGGAGACCCAGTACTTC. The chain carries TRBV5-4 and TRBJ2-5; a weak D match, TRBD1 (6 bases). The CDR3 runs 14 residues. CDR1 SGHNT and CDR2 YYREEE come from the germline V gene (reference sequence). The V and J ends lost 7 bases and 5 bases respectively, with 18 bases between them.

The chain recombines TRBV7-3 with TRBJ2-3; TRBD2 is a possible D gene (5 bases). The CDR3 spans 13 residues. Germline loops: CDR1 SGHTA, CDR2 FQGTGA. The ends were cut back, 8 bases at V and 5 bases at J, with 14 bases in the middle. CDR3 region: CASWLIGVDTQYF. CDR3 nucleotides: TGTGCCAGCTGGTTAATCGGGGTAGATACGCAGTATTTT.

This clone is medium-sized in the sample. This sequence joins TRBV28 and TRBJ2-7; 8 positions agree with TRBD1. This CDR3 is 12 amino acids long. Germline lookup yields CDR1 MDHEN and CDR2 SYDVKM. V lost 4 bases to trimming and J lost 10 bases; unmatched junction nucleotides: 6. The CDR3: CASSWNQGAQYV. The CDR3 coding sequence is TGTGCCAGCAGTTGGAACCAGGGGGCTCAGTACGTC.

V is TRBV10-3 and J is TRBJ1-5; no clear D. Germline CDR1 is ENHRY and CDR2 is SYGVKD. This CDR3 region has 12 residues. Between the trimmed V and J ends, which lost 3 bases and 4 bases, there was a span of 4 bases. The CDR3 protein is CAISDGNQPQHF. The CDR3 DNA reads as TGTGCCATCAGTGATGGGAATCAGCCCCAGCATTTT.

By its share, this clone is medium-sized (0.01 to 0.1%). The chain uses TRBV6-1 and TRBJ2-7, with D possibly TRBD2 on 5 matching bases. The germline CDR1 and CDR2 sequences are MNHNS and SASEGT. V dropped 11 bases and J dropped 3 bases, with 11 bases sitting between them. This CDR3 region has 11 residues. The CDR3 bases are TGTGCCTGCGGGCAGAGCTACGAGCAGTACGTC. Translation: CACGQSYEQYV.

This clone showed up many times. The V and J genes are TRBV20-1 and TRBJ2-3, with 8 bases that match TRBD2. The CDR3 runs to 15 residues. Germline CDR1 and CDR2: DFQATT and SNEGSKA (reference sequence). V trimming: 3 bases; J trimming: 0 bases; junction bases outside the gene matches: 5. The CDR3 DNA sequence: TGCAGTGCTAGTCGAGTAGCGGGGAGCACAGATACGCAGTATTTT. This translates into CSASRVAGSTDTQYF.

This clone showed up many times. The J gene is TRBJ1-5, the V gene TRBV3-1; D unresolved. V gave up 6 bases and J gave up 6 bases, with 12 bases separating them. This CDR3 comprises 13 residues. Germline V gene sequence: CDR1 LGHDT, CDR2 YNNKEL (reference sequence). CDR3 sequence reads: CASSPPGGQPQHF. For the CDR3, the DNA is TGTGCCAGCAGTCCCCCCGGAGGTCAGCCCCAGCATTTT.

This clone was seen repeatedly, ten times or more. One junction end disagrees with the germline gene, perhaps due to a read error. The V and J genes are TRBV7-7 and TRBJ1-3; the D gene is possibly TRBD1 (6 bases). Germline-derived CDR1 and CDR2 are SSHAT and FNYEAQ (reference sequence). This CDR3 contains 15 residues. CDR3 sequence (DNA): TGTGCTAGCAGCTTAGGCGACAGGCCCGGAAACACCATATATTTT. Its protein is CASSLGDRPGNTIYF.